This T cell receptor beta chain stems from a study of control samples from healthy donors and cancer patients. The CDR3 is made up of 15 amino acids. V was pared by 5 bases and J by 6 bases, with 10 bases of the junction left unmatched. Per germline, CDR1 SGHNT and CDR2 YYREEE (reference sequence). Using immunoSEQ multiplex PCR, the repertoire was profiled, and TCRdb retains in-frame clones only, with some absent. The sample consists of about 110,000 clones, approximately 82% of them appearing once. This TCR came from a man aged 18 to 35 in good health. J is TRBJ1-2 and V is TRBV5-4, with 10 bases fitting TRBD1. The sequenced sample consisted of blood. The CDR3 DNA sequence: TGTGCCAGCAGTATCACCGGGACAGGGGTTGATGGCTACACCTTC. This codes for CASSITGTGVDGYTF.